A single sample gave rise to the 32 T cell receptor beta chains below, sequenced in a study of cytomegalovirus exposure and HLA in healthy donors. PCR amplification relied on 60 Vbeta primers (plus 13 Jbeta primers). Sequenced by immunoSEQ multiplex PCR; TCRdb stores in-frame clones only, minus some. The table records 80,000 or so clones, 75% to 85% of them present only once. The sequenced material came from PBMCs. Receptors originate from a man in his forties in good health and CMV-seronegative.

The CDR3 is CASSIGVEEKLFF. The DNA of the CDR3 is TGTGCCAGCAGCATAGGCGTCGAGGAAAAACTGTTTTTT. The chain joins TRBV7-4 to TRBJ1-4; D is uncertain. V lost 5 bases and J 8 bases, leaving 12 bases between the germline ends. The CDR3 loop spans 13 amino acids. In germline, CDR1 is SGHVT, CDR2 SQSDAQ.

This chain uses TRBV7-3 with TRBJ2-2; 9 positions match TRBD1. The CDR3 sequence is 16 residues long. The V gene's germline CDR1 is SGHTA and CDR2 FQGTGA. V shed 2 bases and J 5 bases; nucleotides not matched to a gene: 6. The CDR3 DNA reads TGTGCCAGCAGCTTATCCCCGGGACAGGGAACCGGGGAGCTGTTTTTT. Protein product: CASSLSPGQGTGELFF.

CDR3 sequence reads: CASSQGKQGGTEAFF. DNA of the CDR3: TGCGCCAGCAGCCAAGGTAAACAGGGAGGGACTGAAGCTTTCTTT. The rearrangement uses TRBV4-1 and TRBJ1-1; possibly TRBD1 for D (6 bases). CDR1 and CDR2 (germline): MGHRA, YSYEKL. The CDR3 spans 15 residues. Trimming took 1 base from V and 5 from J, leaving 14 bases between them.

This chain connects TRBV7-2 to TRBJ2-7; 8 nucleotides line up with TRBD2. Germline V gives CDR1 SGHTA, CDR2 FQGNSA. Losses at the gene ends were 4 bases for V and 3 bases for J; bases not matched to a gene: 8. The CDR3 has 15 residues. This CDR3 reads CASSSKMAGGYEQYF. CDR3 sequence (DNA): TGTGCCAGCAGCTCGAAAATGGCGGGGGGCTACGAGCAGTACTTC.

The DNA of the CDR3 is TGTGCCGGGAACTTCGGGACATCTGGCTACACCTTC. Protein product: CAGNFGTSGYTF. The gene calls are TRBV30 and TRBJ1-2; perhaps TRBD1 as D (6 bases). The germline CDR1 and CDR2 sequences are GTSNPN and SVGIG (reference sequence). V lost 8 bases and J lost 7, with 17 bases in between. CDR3 length: 12 amino acids.

This clone was observed a few times. The rearrangement uses TRBV2 and TRBJ2-3; 7 bases align to TRBD2. The CDR3 consists of 14 residues. From germline, CDR1 is SNHLY and CDR2 FYNNEI. The V gene end was trimmed by 5 bases and the J gene end by 3 bases; junction bases not matched to a gene: 5. This chain's CDR3 is CASSSSGGTDTQYF. The CDR3 nucleotides read TGTGCCAGCAGTTCTAGCGGAGGGACAGATACGCAGTATTTT.

The chain has TRBV2 and TRBJ1-4; a weak D match, TRBD1 (5 bases). V was shortened by 6 bases and J by 8 bases, with 16 bases between the two germline ends. Germline lookup yields CDR1 SNHLY and CDR2 FYNNEI. The CDR3 length is 14 residues. The CDR3 coding sequence is TGTGCCAGCAGCGACAGAGCAACCCCCGAAAAACTGTTTTTT. It is translated as CASSDRATPEKLFF.

The chain uses TRBV14 and TRBJ2-2, with TRBD2 matching 8 bases. Germline CDR1 and CDR2: SGHDN and FVKESK. Losses at the gene ends were 1 base for V and 0 bases for J; bases not matched to a gene: 7. This CDR3 has 18 residues. CDR3 loop: CASSQGLAGSANTGELFF. The DNA of the CDR3 is TGTGCCAGCAGCCAAGGGCTAGCGGGCTCCGCGAACACCGGGGAGCTGTTTTTT.

The J gene is TRBJ2-1, the V gene TRBV29-1, with 12 positions matching TRBD2. The trim removed 3 bases at V and 8 bases at J, leaving 5 bases unmatched. Germline V gene sequence: CDR1 SQVTM, CDR2 ANQGSEA. The CDR3 consists of 14 residues. For the CDR3, the DNA is TGCAGCGTTGAGGCTAGCGGGGGGGCAGATGAGCAGTTCTTC. Its protein product is CSVEASGGADEQFF.

This clone was seen only a few times. J is TRBJ1-4 and V is TRBV6-5; weak D call: TRBD1 (5 bases). Per the germline V gene, CDR1 is MNHEY and CDR2 is SVGAGI. The CDR3 is made up of 15 amino acids. The germline V and J ends were trimmed by 0 bases and 8 bases, with 13 bases remaining between them. As DNA, the CDR3 is TGTGCCAGCAGTTACTCGGGCAGGGTCCAGGAAAAACTGTTTTTT. Protein product: CASSYSGRVQEKLFF.

With respect to this clone: A read error may produce the germline difference seen at one junction end. The J gene is TRBJ2-7, the V gene TRBV7-3, with a weak D call TRBD1 (8 bases). From germline, CDR1 is SGHTA and CDR2 FQGTGA. CDR3 length: 12 residues. The CDR3 loop reads CASSSAGQAFSF. DNA of the CDR3: TGTGCCAGCAGCTCAGCGGGACAGGCCTTCTCCTTC.

The chain joins TRBV29-1 to TRBJ2-5; weak D call: TRBD1 (6 bases). Trimming removed 7 bases at V and 5 bases at J, with 14 bases between. The length of the CDR3 is 12 residues. Germline V gene sequence: CDR1 SQVTM, CDR2 ANQGSEA. CDR3 coding DNA: TGCAGCGCAACACAGGGAACGGAGACCCAGTACTTC. Translating it yields CSATQGTETQYF.

The chain couples TRBV29-1 to TRBJ1-4; D might be TRBD1 (5 bases). Trimming stripped 7 bases from V and 3 bases from J, with 12 bases between. Germline CDR1 and CDR2: SQVTM and ANQGSEA. This CDR3 region has 13 residues. For the CDR3, the DNA is TGCAGCGCTGGGGCCCGCGCTAATGAAAAACTGTTTTTT. This gives the protein CSAGARANEKLFF.

The chain carries TRBV5-4 and TRBJ2-3; tentatively, D is TRBD1 (5 bases). Germline CDR1 is SGHNT and CDR2 is YYREEE (reference sequence). The length of the CDR3 is 15 residues. The V end was cut by 0 bases, the J end by 4 bases, with 12 bases between. As DNA, the CDR3 is TGTGCCAGCAGCTTGGCGAATACAGGAGCAGATACGCAGTATTTT. This sequence encodes CASSLANTGADTQYF.

The chain links TRBV4-2 to TRBJ2-2; D may be TRBD2 (6 bases). V lost 3 bases to trimming and J lost 6 bases, with 17 bases between them. Germline V gene data show CDR1 as LGHNA and CDR2 as YNFKEQ. This CDR3 has 16 residues. In nucleotides, the CDR3 is TGTGCCAGCAGCCACACGGTGGCGGGGTTTGCCGGGGAGCTGTTTTTT. This encodes CASSHTVAGFAGELFF.

The chain couples TRBV7-2 to TRBJ2-1; D possibly corresponds to TRBD2 (6 bases). The CDR3 runs 15 residues. V was shortened by 2 bases and J by 6 bases, with 14 bases between the two germline ends. Per the germline V gene, CDR1 is SGHTA and CDR2 is FQGNSA. This CDR3 is CASSLQFGGGNEQFF. CDR3 DNA sequence: TGTGCCAGCAGCTTACAATTCGGGGGAGGCAATGAGCAGTTCTTC.

V gene TRBV11-2 combines with J gene TRBJ1-5; TRBD1 agrees at 10 bases. V was pared by 5 bases and J by 4 bases, with 5 bases of the junction left unmatched. The CDR3 extends over 15 amino acids. Germline-derived CDR1 and CDR2 are SGHAT and FQNNGV. The CDR3 nucleotides read TGTGCCAGCAGCGGAGGGACAGGGGAGAATCAGCCCCAGCATTTT. Protein product: CASSGGTGENQPQHF.

The chain recombines TRBV5-1 with TRBJ1-4, with 7 bases aligning to TRBD1. Trimming cost V 0 bases and J 2 bases; bases outside gene matches: 4. Per the germline V gene, CDR1 is SGHRS and CDR2 is YFSETQ. The CDR3 loop spans 16 amino acids. CDR3 in amino acids: CASSLAPGQTNEKLFF. CDR3 sequence (DNA): TGCGCCAGCAGCTTGGCTCCGGGACAGACTAATGAAAAACTGTTTTTT. Full variable domain (outside the CDR3, taken from reference TRBV5-1 and TRBJ1-4): KAGVTQTPRYLIKTRGQQVTLSCSPISGHRSVSWYQQTPGQGLQFLFEYFSETQRNKGNFPGRFSGRQFSNSRSEMNVSTLELGDSALYLCASSLAPGQTNEKLFFGSGTQLSVL.

The rearrangement joins TRBV30 to TRBJ1-2, with D tentatively TRBD1 (5 bases). From germline, CDR1 is GTSNPN and CDR2 SVGIG (reference sequence). The CDR3 runs 14 residues. With 4 bases removed from V and 1 base from J, the gap between germline ends came to 13 bases. This CDR3 reads CAWTRGAINYGYTF. The DNA for the CDR3 is TGTGCCTGGACTAGGGGCGCCATTAACTATGGCTACACCTTC.

This chain links TRBV5-4 with TRBJ1-5, with D hard to call. The length of the CDR3 is 12 residues. Between the trimmed V and J ends, which lost 0 bases and 7 bases, there was a span of 5 bases. CDR1 is SGHNT and CDR2 is YYREEE in the germline V gene (reference sequence). Written as DNA, the CDR3 is TGTGCCAGCAGCTTGGACCAGCAGCCCCAGCATTTT. Translation gives CASSLDQQPQHF.

This clone has only a few counts. The V and J genes are TRBV6-1 and TRBJ1-1; 11 nucleotides match TRBD1. The J segment lost 3 bases and the V segment lost 5 bases, leaving 2 bases of the junction unmatched. The germline V gene has CDR1 MNHNS and CDR2 SASEGT. This CDR3 spans 14 amino acids. The CDR3 DNA sequence: TGTGCCAGCAGTCTGGGACAGGGGGACACTGAAGCTTTCTTT. Translation gives CASSLGQGDTEAFF.

This clone was counted between two and nine times. The J gene is TRBJ2-7, the V gene TRBV4-3; 11 nucleotides line up with TRBD1. The CDR3 contains 15 residues. Looked up from germline, CDR1 is LGHNA and CDR2 is YSLEER. V was clipped by 0 bases and J by 3 bases; unmatched bases: 1. CDR3 in amino acids: CASSQDGTGGYEQYF. The DNA of the CDR3 is TGCGCCAGCAGCCAAGATGGGACAGGGGGCTACGAGCAGTACTTC.

This chain joins TRBV5-5 and TRBJ1-6, with 9 bases identical to TRBD1. There are 17 residues in the CDR3. CDR1 is SGHKS, CDR2 YYEKEE, per germline (reference sequence). Trimming at V came to 3 bases and at J to 7 bases, leaving 11 bases not matched to a gene. Here the CDR3 reads CASSSSPGQGVNSPLHF. The CDR3 DNA sequence: TGTGCCAGCAGCTCTTCCCCGGGACAGGGTGTGAATTCACCCCTCCACTTT.

The genes are TRBV5-1 and TRBJ2-5; 7 bases are shared with TRBD1. The DNA end is more similar to TRBJ2-7, so the J call may be wrong. The V gene's germline CDR1 is SGHRS and CDR2 YFSETQ. CDR3 length equals 17 residues. Written as DNA, the CDR3 is TGCGCCAGCAGCGTCGGAGCTAGGACAGGAGGATCCTACGAGCAGTACTTC. Its protein is CASSVGARTGGSYEQYF.

The chain is built from TRBV5-1 and TRBJ1-3, with D perhaps TRBD1 (5 bases). This CDR3 contains 14 residues. V lost 4 bases to trimming and J lost 0 bases, with 8 bases between them. From germline, CDR1 is SGHRS and CDR2 YFSETQ. As DNA, the CDR3 is TGCGCCAGCAGCCTCAGGGCCTCTGGAAACACCATATATTTT. Translated: CASSLRASGNTIYF.

The chain couples TRBV4-2 to TRBJ1-1; 7 bases align to TRBD1. The CDR3 has 15 residues. The germline V gene encodes CDR1 LGHNA and CDR2 YNFKEQ. V lost 1 base and J lost 8; bases outside the gene matches: 10. The CDR3 protein is CASSQVPGQAIEAFF. The CDR3 DNA reads TGTGCCAGCAGCCAAGTCCCTGGACAGGCTATAGAAGCTTTCTTT.

This chain connects TRBV7-6 to TRBJ2-1; D perhaps matches TRBD1 (5 bases). V lost 7 bases and J 5 bases, leaving 18 bases between the germline ends. Per the germline V gene, CDR1 is SGHVS and CDR2 is FNYEAQ. There are 15 residues in the CDR3. The CDR3 spells CASTPQVPIDNEQFF. The CDR3, as DNA: TGTGCCAGCACACCACAGGTCCCTATCGACAATGAGCAGTTCTTC.

The V and J genes are TRBV5-1 and TRBJ2-3, with 8 bases matching TRBD2. Germline CDR1 is SGHRS and CDR2 is YFSETQ. Trimming cost V 0 bases and J 2 bases; bases outside gene matches: 5. CDR3 length: 16 amino acids. This CDR3 reads CASSLGGSGDTDTQYF. CDR3 nucleotides: TGCGCCAGCAGCTTGGGAGGTAGCGGGGACACAGATACGCAGTATTTT.

V gene TRBV2 combines with J gene TRBJ1-1, with D perhaps matching TRBD1 (6 bases). The CDR3 sequence is 14 residues long. Germline-derived CDR1 and CDR2 are SNHLY and FYNNEI. Trimming stripped 4 bases from V and 1 base from J, with 10 bases between. Here the CDR3 reads CASSVRGANTEAFF. In nucleotides, the CDR3 is TGTGCCAGCAGTGTCAGGGGAGCGAACACTGAAGCTTTCTTT.

The chain couples TRBV6-1 to TRBJ1-4; no firm D call. Germline CDR1 is MNHNS and CDR2 is SASEGT. V lost 5 bases, J lost 13 bases, and 11 bases lay in between. The CDR3 extends over 11 amino acids. The CDR3: CASSNLGGLFF. CDR3 in DNA: TGTGCCAGCAGTAACCTAGGCGGACTGTTTTTT.

This clone was counted a single time. The V call is TRBV19, the J call TRBJ2-1; 8 nucleotides align to TRBD1. The CDR3 loop spans 14 amino acids. Germline trimming cut 10 bases from V and 4 bases from J; bases unmatched to any gene: 9. CDR1 LNHDA and CDR2 SQIVND come from the germline V gene (reference sequence). Here the CDR3 DNA reads TGTGCCACCGGCCGGGGGACAGGTTACAATGAGCAGTTCTTC. This encodes CATGRGTGYNEQFF. The full variable domain, rest sourced from reference TRBV19 and TRBJ2-1, is DGGITQSPKYLFRKEGQNVTLSCEQNLNHDAMYWYRQDPGQGLRLIYYSQIVNDFQKGDIAEGYSVSREKKESFPLTVTSAQKNPTAFYLCATGRGTGYNEQFFGPGTRLTVL.

V and J are TRBV5-1 and TRBJ2-7, with a tentative D call TRBD2 (6 bases). This CDR3 has 15 amino acids. CDR1 and CDR2 (germline): SGHRS, YFSETQ. V was shortened by 5 bases and J by 4 bases, with 19 bases between the two germline ends. The DNA of the CDR3 is TGCGCCAGCAGGAGAACCGGGACTCCTGTATACGAGCAGTACTTC. Amino acids: CASRRTGTPVYEQYF.